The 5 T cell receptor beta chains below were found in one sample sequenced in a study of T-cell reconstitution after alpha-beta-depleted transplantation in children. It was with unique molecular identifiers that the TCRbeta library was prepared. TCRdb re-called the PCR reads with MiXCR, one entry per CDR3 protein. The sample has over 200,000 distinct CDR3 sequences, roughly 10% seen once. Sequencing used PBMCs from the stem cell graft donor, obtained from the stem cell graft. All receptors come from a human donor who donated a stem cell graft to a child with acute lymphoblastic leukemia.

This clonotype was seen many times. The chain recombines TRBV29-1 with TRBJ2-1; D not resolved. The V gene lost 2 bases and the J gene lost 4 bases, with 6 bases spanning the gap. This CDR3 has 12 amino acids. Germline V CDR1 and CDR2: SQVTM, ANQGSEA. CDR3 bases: TGCAGCGTTGAATCTGGGTACAATGAGCAGTTCTTC. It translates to CSVESGYNEQFF.

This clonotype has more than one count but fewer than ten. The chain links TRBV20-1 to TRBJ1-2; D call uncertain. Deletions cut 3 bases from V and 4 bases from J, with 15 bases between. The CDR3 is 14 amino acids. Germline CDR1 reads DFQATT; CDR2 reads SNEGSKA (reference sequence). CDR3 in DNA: TGCAGTGCTAGGGCGCCGAACTCCCTCTATGGCTACACCTTC. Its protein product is CSARAPNSLYGYTF.

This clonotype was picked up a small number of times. In DNA form, the CDR3 reads TGCGCCAGCAGCCAAGTCGCAGGGGGTACTGAAGCTTTCTTT. Its protein product is CASSQVAGGTEAFF. J is TRBJ1-1 and V is TRBV4-3, with 7 positions matching TRBD1. The CDR3 extends over 14 amino acids. Germline CDR1 reads LGHNA; CDR2 reads YSLEER. J was trimmed by 5 bases and V by 1 base; bases with no gene match: 4.

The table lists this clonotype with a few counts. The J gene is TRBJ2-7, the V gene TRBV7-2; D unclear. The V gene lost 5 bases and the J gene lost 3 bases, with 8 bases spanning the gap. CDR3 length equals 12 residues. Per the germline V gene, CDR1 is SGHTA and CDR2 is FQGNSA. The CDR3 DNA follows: TGTGCCAGCAGCCCGTCTATCTACGAGCAGTACTTC. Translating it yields CASSPSIYEQYF.

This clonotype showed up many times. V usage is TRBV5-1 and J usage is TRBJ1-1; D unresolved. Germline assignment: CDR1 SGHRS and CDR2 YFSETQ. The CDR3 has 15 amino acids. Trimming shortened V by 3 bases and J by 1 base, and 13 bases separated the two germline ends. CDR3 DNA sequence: TGCGCCAGCAGCTCTCGCCCGGGCCCGAACACTGAAGCTTTCTTT. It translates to CASSSRPGPNTEAFF.